This TCR beta chain emerged from a study of radiotherapy plus CTLA-4 blockade in lung cancer. Libraries were prepared by immunoSEQ multiplex PCR; TCRdb keeps only in-frame clonotypes and omits some of them. The repertoire has approximately 99,000 clones, around nine tenths of them found once; the top ten carry approximately 5%. The source was peripheral blood, collected from a patient treated with radiotherapy plus ipilimumab. This TCR was sampled from a human donor with non-small cell lung cancer that progressed on radiotherapy plus ipilimumab.

For the CDR3, the DNA is TGTGCCAGCAGTGATTCCACAGCGAACACCGGGGAGCTGTTTTTT. Its translation is CASSDSTANTGELFF. The chain has TRBV6-1 and TRBJ2-2; D not resolved. The CDR3 sequence is 15 residues long. Trimming cost V 3 bases and J 0 bases, with 8 bases left between them. The germline V gene has CDR1 MNHNS and CDR2 SASEGT.